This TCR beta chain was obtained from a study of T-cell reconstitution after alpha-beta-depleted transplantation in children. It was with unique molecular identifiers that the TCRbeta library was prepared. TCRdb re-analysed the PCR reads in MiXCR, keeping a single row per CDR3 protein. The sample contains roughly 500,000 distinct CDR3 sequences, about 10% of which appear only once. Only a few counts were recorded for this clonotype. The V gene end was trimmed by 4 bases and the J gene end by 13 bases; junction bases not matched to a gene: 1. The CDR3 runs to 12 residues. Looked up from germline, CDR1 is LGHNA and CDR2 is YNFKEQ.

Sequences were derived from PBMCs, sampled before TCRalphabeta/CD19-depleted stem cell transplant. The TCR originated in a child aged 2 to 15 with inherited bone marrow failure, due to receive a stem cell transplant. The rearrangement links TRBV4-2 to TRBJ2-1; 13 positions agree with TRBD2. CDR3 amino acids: CASSPGLAGQFF. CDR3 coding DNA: TGTGCCAGCAGCCCGGGACTAGCGGGACAGTTCTTC.